The table lists the clone carrying this TCR beta chain with many counts. One entry per CDR3 protein, called by TCRdb with MiXCR from the 5' RACE reads. The repertoire includes around 15,000 distinct CDR3 sequences, roughly 3.7% of them detected once, and roughly 0.4% sits in the top ten. The sample is drawn from a study of T cells after yellow fever vaccination. Study background: The authors prepared low-cell-number fractions using SMART-Seq v4 Ultra Low Input.

Findings and caveats of the study: The study re-detected most primary-vaccination clones after the booster (96% CD4, roughly 91% CD8).

The source is a man younger than 45 who received the YFV17D yellow fever vaccine. This material consisted of PBMCs, either bulk or a sorted T-cell subset (CD4+, CD8+, memory, or dextramer-sorted; not recorded which), taken 15 days after the yellow fever booster vaccination.

In DNA form, the CDR3 reads TGCAGTGCTAGAGAGCCGACTAGCACTTTCTACGAGCAGTACTTC. Its protein is CSAREPTSTFYEQYF. The chain combines TRBV20-1 with TRBJ2-7; 7 positions match TRBD2. The CDR3 extends over 15 amino acids. Per the germline V gene, CDR1 is DFQATT and CDR2 is SNEGSKA (reference sequence). The junction had 8 bases not matched to a gene; V was cut back by 0 bases and J by 3 bases.